The 16 T cell receptor beta chains below all came from one sample that was sequenced in a study of cytomegalovirus exposure and HLA in healthy donors (dated by TCRdb to the late 2010s). The library came from the immunoSEQ multiplex PCR assay. A mixture of 60 forward primers for TCR Vbeta segments and 13 reverse primers for TCR Jbeta segments was used in the multiplex PCR. TCRdb stores this immuneACCESS table with in-frame sequences only. Part of the clones is absent; in the studies checked, under half of the shortfall reflects unresolved V genes, and no reason is known for the rest. The sample data list 58,000 or so clones, and approximately 71% of these were observed just once. Jointly, the top ten make up more than 20% of the sample. Sequencing was performed on PBMCs. These receptors all stem from a man aged 50 or older in good health and CMV-seropositive.

The genes are TRBV30 and TRBJ2-7, with 7 bases identical to TRBD1. The V and J ends lost 8 bases and 4 bases, in that order; junction bases with no gene match: 5. The CDR3 has 11 residues. Germline CDR1 reads GTSNPN; CDR2 reads SVGIG (reference sequence). The CDR3 loop reads CALEQGYEQYF. The CDR3 DNA reads TGTGCCCTTGAACAGGGGTACGAGCAGTACTTC.

The CDR3 DNA is TGTGCCAGCAGCTTGGCCACAGGGGTTAATGAAAAACTGTTTTTT. Translation: CASSLATGVNEKLFF. The rearrangement joins TRBV5-4 to TRBJ1-4; 7 bases agree with TRBD1. This CDR3 is 15 amino acids long. In germline, CDR1 is SGHNT, CDR2 YYREEE (reference sequence). Trimming cost V 0 bases and J 4 bases; bases outside gene matches: 3. Variable domain in full (rest from reference TRBV5-4 and TRBJ1-4): ETGVTQSPTHLIKTRGQQVTLRCSSQSGHNTVSWYQQALGQGPQFIFQYYREEENGRGNFPPRFSGLQFPNYSSELNVNALELDDSALYLCASSLATGVNEKLFFGSGTQLSVL.

This clone was seen a handful of times. The rearrangement links TRBV6-1 to TRBJ1-1; 7 bases are shared with TRBD1. The CDR3 sequence is 17 residues long. With V trimmed by 3 bases and J by 0 bases, 10 bases remained unmatched. Per the germline V gene, CDR1 is MNHNS and CDR2 is SASEGT. The CDR3 DNA reads TGTGCCAGCAGTGACAAAGTACAGGGGCCCCTGAACACTGAAGCTTTCTTT. The encoded protein is CASSDKVQGPLNTEAFF.

The gene calls are TRBV2 and TRBJ2-7, with TRBD1 matching 9 bases. CDR3 size: 14 residues. Germline CDR1 is SNHLY and CDR2 is FYNNEI. The V segment lost 8 bases and the J segment 1 base; nucleotides outside the gene matches: 6. CDR3 bases: TGTGCCAGCGGACCGGGACAGGGTTCCTACGAGCAGTACTTC. Translation gives CASGPGQGSYEQYF.

The V and J genes are TRBV15 and TRBJ2-1; 7 nucleotides align to TRBD2. The CDR3 runs to 16 residues. The germline V gene has CDR1 LNHNV and CDR2 YYDKDF (reference sequence). The ends lost 4 bases at V and 6 bases at J; junction bases unmatched: 12. The CDR3 bases are TGTGCCACCAGCATTCATATTCTGGGAGGGACCAATGAGCAGTTCTTC. It encodes CATSIHILGGTNEQFF.

J is TRBJ1-1 and V is TRBV28; 8 nucleotides agree with TRBD1. This CDR3 spans 15 amino acids. Germline-derived CDR1 and CDR2 are MDHEN and SYDVKM. Losses at the gene ends were 5 bases for V and 4 bases for J; bases not matched to a gene: 9. CDR3: CASSVSRGRVTEAFF. The CDR3 DNA is TGTGCCAGCAGTGTGAGCAGGGGGCGGGTCACTGAAGCTTTCTTT.

Only one count was recorded for this clone. J is TRBJ2-5 and V is TRBV5-6; weak D call: TRBD1 (8 bases). Per the germline V gene, CDR1 is SGHDT and CDR2 is YYEEEE. This CDR3 comprises 15 residues. Trimming took off 4 bases at V and 4 bases at J, with 17 bases between the two ends. The CDR3 DNA reads TGTGCCAGCAGCACGCTAACAGGGGGGGGAGAGACCCAGTACTTC. Translation gives CASSTLTGGGETQYF.

The CDR3 DNA follows: TGCGCCAGCAGCCAGTACCAAGAGACCCAGTACTTC. Encoded protein: CASSQYQETQYF. The chain employs TRBV5-1 and TRBJ2-5; D is unresolved. The CDR3 spans 12 residues. V shed 4 bases and J shed 0 bases, with 4 bases lying between them. CDR1 and CDR2 (germline): SGHRS, YFSETQ.

V gene TRBV18 combines with J gene TRBJ2-7; TRBD1 matches at 7 bases. The CDR3 totals 14 residues. Germline CDR1 reads KGHSH; CDR2 reads LQKENI. With 3 bases clipped from V and 2 bases from J, the junction kept 4 bases outside the gene matches. This chain's CDR3 is CASSPTGQTYEQYF. Written as DNA, the CDR3 is TGTGCCAGCTCACCGACAGGGCAAACCTACGAGCAGTACTTC.

The J gene is TRBJ1-1, the V gene TRBV10-2, with 7 bases lining up with TRBD1. Germline-derived CDR1 and CDR2 are WSHSY and SAAADI. After removal of 5 bases from V and 1 base from J, the junction contained 1 base not matched to a gene. This CDR3 region has 13 residues. The CDR3 region is CASSRQGNTEAFF. The CDR3 nucleotides are TGCGCCAGCAGTCGACAGGGGAACACTGAAGCTTTCTTT.

The V gene is TRBV2, the J gene TRBJ1-1; no reliable D call. V lost 7 bases to trimming and J lost 3 bases, with 15 bases between them. CDR3 length equals 14 residues. Germline assignment: CDR1 SNHLY and CDR2 FYNNEI. The CDR3 coding sequence is TGTGCCAGCATAAAGTGGGAGGCGGACACTGAAGCTTTCTTT. The encoded protein is CASIKWEADTEAFF.

The chain carries TRBV9 and TRBJ2-3; D remains ambiguous. Germline V gene lookup returns CDR1 SGDLS and CDR2 YYNGEE. The V end was cut by 4 bases, the J end by 6 bases, with 9 bases between. This CDR3 is 12 amino acids long. CDR3 loop: CASSPRGDTQYF. The CDR3 coding sequence is TGTGCCAGCAGCCCCCGCGGTGATACGCAGTATTTT.

The chain combines TRBV9 with TRBJ1-2; 8 nucleotides match TRBD1. The CDR3 is made up of 15 amino acids. V shed 4 bases, J shed 6 bases, and the junction held 11 bases outside the gene matches. Germline-derived CDR1 and CDR2 are SGDLS and YYNGEE. CDR3 sequence reads: CASSPNGQGFNGYTF. DNA of the CDR3: TGTGCCAGCAGCCCGAACGGACAGGGATTTAATGGCTACACCTTC.

This clone has just a few counts. J is TRBJ2-7 and V is TRBV19; a possible D gene is TRBD1 (5 bases). Trimming left V 1 base short and J 5 bases short, with 15 bases between. The CDR3 sequence is 15 residues long. Germline assignment: CDR1 LNHDA and CDR2 SQIVND (reference sequence). CDR3 DNA sequence: TGTGCCAGTAGTATAGGTGTCATGACAGTCGACGAGCAGTACTTC. Its protein is CASSIGVMTVDEQYF.

The chain joins TRBV5-1 to TRBJ1-4; 8 nucleotides match TRBD1. This CDR3 comprises 19 residues. CDR1 and CDR2 (germline): SGHRS, YFSETQ. J gave up 3 bases and V 3 bases, and 16 bases lay outside the gene matches. The CDR3 DNA reads as TGCGCCAGCAGCTCGGGTCGGGCAGGGGGCAGGAGGGCTAATGAAAAACTGTTTTTT. This gives the protein CASSSGRAGGRRANEKLFF.

The rearrangement links TRBV5-1 to TRBJ2-5, with 10 nucleotides matching TRBD2. This CDR3 spans 15 amino acids. The trim removed 4 bases at V and 5 bases at J, leaving 8 bases unmatched. Germline-derived CDR1 and CDR2 are SGHRS and YFSETQ. CDR3: CASSITSGAGETQYF. In DNA form, the CDR3 reads TGCGCCAGCAGCATAACTAGCGGGGCGGGGGAGACCCAGTACTTC.